This record concerns one TCR beta chain sequence. This record comes from a study of blood T cell repertoires in COVID-19. At the level of the study: The United States, Italy and Spain provided the acute and convalescent COVID-19 samples. Sample material is recorded as cDNA or gDNA derived from T cells, B-cell-depleted T cells, or PBMCs.

Per the study methods: Estimates of nucleated cell counts were drawn from the amplification of reference gene primers. Some clones are missing from TCRdb's copy, which holds only in-frame ones; the method was immunoSEQ multiplex PCR. Clone size and the V and J calls come from that table; the DNA yielded D and trimming. The sample lists some 320,000 clones, under 95% occurring once. This CDR3 contains 15 residues. Trimming at V came to 3 bases and at J to 2 bases, leaving 5 bases not matched to a gene. Germline CDR1 reads SGDLS; CDR2 reads YYNGEE. Categorization into cohorts depended on clinical history that participants reported.

The chain couples TRBV9 to TRBJ2-3; 8 nucleotides line up with TRBD2. Sequenced: PBMCs or T cells enriched from blood (not recorded which). The source is a man aged 55 to 70 who had recovered from COVID-19. In DNA, the CDR3 is TGTGCCAGCAGCGGGCGGGGGGTCCTCACAGATACGCAGTATTTT. Amino acid sequence: CASSGRGVLTDTQYF.